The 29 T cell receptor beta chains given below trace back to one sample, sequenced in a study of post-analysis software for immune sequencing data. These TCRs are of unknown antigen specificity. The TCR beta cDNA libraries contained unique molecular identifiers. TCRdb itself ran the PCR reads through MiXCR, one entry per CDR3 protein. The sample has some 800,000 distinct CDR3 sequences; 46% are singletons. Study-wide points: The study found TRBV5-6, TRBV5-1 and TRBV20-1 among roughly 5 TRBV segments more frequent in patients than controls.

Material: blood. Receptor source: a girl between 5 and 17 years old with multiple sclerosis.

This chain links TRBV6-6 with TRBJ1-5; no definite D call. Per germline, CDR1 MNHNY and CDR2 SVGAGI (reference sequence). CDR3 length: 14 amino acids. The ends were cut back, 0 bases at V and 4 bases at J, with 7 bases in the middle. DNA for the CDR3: TGTGCCAGCAGTTACTCGCTGGGAAATCAGCCCCAGCATTTT. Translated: CASSYSLGNQPQHF.

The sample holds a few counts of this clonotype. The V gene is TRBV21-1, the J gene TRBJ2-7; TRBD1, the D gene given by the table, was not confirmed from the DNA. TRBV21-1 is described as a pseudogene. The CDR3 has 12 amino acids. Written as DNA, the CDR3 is TGTGCCAGCAGCAACGGGACCTACGAGCAGTACTTC. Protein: CASSNGTYEQYF.

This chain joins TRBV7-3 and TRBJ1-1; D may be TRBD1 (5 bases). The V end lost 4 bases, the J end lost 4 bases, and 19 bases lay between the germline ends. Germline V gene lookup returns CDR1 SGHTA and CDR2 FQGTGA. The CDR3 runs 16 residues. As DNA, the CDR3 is TGTGCCAGCAGCTCCTCCCCCTTGGGACGGTCCACTGAAGCTTTCTTT. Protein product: CASSSSPLGRSTEAFF. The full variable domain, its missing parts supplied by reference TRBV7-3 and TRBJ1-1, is GAGVSQTPSNKVTEKGKYVELRCDPISGHTALYWYRQSLGQGPEFLIYFQGTGAADDSGLPNDRFFAVRPEGSVSTLKIQRTERGDSAVYLCASSSSPLGRSTEAFFGQGTRLTVV.

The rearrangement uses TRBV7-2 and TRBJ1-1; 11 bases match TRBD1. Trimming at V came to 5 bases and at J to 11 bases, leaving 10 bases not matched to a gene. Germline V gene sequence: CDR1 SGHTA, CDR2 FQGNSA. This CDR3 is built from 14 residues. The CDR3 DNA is TGTGCCAGCAGCCCCCGGACAGGGGGCTATGGGGCTTTCTTT. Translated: CASSPRTGGYGAFF.

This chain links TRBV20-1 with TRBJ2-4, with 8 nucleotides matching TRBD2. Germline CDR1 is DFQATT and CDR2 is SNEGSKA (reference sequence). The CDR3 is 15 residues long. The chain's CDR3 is CSATRNGGDKNIQYF. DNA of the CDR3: TGCAGCGCCACAAGGAACGGGGGGGACAAAAACATTCAGTACTTC.

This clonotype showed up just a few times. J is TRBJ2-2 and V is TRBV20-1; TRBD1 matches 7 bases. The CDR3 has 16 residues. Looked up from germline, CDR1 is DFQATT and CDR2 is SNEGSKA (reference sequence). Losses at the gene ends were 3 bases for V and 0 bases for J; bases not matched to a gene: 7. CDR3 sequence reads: CSARRPGTANTGELFF. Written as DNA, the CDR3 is TGCAGTGCTAGGCGGCCCGGGACAGCGAACACCGGGGAGCTGTTTTTT.

The CDR3 coding sequence is TGCGCCAGCAGCTTGGGTGCCTTGGCAAATGAGCAGTTCTTC. Amino acid sequence: CASSLGALANEQFF. J is TRBJ2-1 and V is TRBV5-1; no reliable D call. Deletions cut 0 bases from V and 7 bases from J, with 11 bases between. Germline CDR1 reads SGHRS; CDR2 reads YFSETQ. This CDR3 is built from 14 residues.

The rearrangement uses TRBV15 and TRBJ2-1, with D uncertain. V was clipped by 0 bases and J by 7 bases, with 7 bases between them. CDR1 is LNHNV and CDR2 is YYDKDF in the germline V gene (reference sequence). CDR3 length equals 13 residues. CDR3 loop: CATSRDLINEQFF. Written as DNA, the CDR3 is TGTGCCACCAGCAGAGATCTAATAAATGAGCAGTTCTTC.

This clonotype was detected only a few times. The CDR3 protein is CASTPLAGRTYEQYF. Written as DNA, the CDR3 is TGTGCCAGCACTCCACTAGCGGGGCGCACCTACGAGCAGTACTTC. V is TRBV28 and J is TRBJ2-7; 10 bases map to TRBD2. V gave up 7 bases and J gave up 2 bases; unmatched junction bases: 8. Per the germline V gene, CDR1 is MDHEN and CDR2 is SYDVKM. This CDR3 has 15 residues.

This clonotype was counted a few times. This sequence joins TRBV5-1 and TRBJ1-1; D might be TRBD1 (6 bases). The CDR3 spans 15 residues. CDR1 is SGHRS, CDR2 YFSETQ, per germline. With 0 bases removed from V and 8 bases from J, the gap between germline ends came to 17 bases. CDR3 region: CASSLVEGVSREAFF. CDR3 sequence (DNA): TGCGCCAGCAGCTTGGTGGAGGGGGTAAGTCGAGAAGCTTTCTTT.

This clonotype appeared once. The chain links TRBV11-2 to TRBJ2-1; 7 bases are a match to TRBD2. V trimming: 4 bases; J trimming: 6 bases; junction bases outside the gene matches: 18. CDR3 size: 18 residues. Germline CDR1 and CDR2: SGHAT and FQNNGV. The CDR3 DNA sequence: TGTGCCAGCAGCTCCCTACGCCGACTAGCATTATCGGGCAATGAGCAGTTCTTC. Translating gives CASSSLRRLALSGNEQFF. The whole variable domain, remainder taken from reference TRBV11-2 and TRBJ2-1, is EAGVAQSPRYKIIEKRQSVAFWCNPISGHATLYWYQQILGQGPKLLIQFQNNGVVDDSQLPKDRFSAERLKGVDSTLKIQPAKLEDSAVYLCASSSLRRLALSGNEQFFGPGTRLTVL.

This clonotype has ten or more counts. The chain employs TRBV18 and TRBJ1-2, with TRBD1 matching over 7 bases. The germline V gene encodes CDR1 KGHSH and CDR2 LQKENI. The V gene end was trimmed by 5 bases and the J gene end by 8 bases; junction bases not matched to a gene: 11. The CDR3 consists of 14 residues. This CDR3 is CASSSSDRVKGYTF. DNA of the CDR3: TGTGCCAGCTCATCTTCCGACAGGGTTAAAGGCTACACCTTC.

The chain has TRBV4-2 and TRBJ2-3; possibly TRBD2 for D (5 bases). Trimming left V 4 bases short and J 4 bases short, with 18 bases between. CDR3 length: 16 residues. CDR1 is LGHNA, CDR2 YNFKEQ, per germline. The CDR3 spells CASSPTRASNADTQYF. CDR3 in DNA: TGTGCCAGCAGCCCAACGAGGGCTTCGAACGCAGATACGCAGTATTTT.

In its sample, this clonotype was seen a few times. CDR3 region: CASSHPTEGAGVADTQYF. DNA of the CDR3: TGTGCCAGCAGCCACCCCACGGAGGGGGCGGGAGTAGCAGATACGCAGTATTTT. The J gene is TRBJ2-3, the V gene TRBV9; D possibly matches TRBD1 or TRBD2 (7 bases each). The CDR3 is 18 residues long. Trimming stripped 4 bases from V and 4 bases from J, with 25 bases between. Per germline, CDR1 SGDLS and CDR2 YYNGEE.

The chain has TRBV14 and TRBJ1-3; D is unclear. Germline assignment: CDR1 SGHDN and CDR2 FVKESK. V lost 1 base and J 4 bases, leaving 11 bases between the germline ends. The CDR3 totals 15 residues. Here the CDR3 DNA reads TGTGCCAGCAGCCAAGTGGGCTCACCCGGAAACACCATATATTTT. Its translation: CASSQVGSPGNTIYF.

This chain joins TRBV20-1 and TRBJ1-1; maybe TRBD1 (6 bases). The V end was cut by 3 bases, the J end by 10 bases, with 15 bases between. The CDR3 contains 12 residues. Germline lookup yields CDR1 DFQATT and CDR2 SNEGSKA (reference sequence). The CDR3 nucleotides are TGCAGTGCTAGTTCAGGGGCGGGCGTAGCTTTCTTT. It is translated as CSASSGAGVAFF.

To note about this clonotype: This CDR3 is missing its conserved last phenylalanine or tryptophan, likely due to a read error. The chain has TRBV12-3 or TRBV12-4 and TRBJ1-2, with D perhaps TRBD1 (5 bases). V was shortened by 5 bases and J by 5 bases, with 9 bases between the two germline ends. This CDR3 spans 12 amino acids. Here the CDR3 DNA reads TGTGCCAGCAGTGGGACTCATTATGGCTACACCTGC. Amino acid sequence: CASSGTHYGYTC.

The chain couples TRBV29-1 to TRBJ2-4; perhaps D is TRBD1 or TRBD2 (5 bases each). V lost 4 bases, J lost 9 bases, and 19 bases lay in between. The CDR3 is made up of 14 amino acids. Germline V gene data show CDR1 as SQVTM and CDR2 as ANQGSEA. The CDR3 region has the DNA TGCAGCGTTGTCGGGACCAAAGGAGGTGGCATTCAGTACTTC. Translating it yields CSVVGTKGGGIQYF.

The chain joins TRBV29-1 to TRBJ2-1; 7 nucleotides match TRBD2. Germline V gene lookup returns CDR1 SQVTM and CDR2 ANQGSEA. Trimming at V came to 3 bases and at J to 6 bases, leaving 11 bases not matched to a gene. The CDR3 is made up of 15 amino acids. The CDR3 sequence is CSVEDGGRDGNEQFF. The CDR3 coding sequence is TGCAGCGTTGAGGATGGCGGGAGAGATGGCAATGAGCAGTTCTTC.

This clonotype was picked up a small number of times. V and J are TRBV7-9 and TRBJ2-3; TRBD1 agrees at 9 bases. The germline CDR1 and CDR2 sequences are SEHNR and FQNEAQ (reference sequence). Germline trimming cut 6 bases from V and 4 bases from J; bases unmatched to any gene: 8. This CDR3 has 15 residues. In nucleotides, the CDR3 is TGTGCCAGCAGACTTACAGGGGGCGACCCAGATACGCAGTATTTT. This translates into CASRLTGGDPDTQYF.

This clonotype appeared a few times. The CDR3 region is CASSWRRMNEKLFF. The CDR3 DNA is TGTGCCAGCAGCTGGAGACGGATGAATGAAAAACTGTTTTTT. The rearrangement uses TRBV7-4 and TRBJ1-4; D gene unclear. V lost 4 bases and J lost 5, with 11 bases in between. CDR3 length equals 14 residues. CDR1 is SGHVT and CDR2 is SQSDAQ in the germline V gene. Variable domain in full (rest from reference TRBV7-4 and TRBJ1-4): GAGVSQSPRYKVAKRGRDVALRCDSISGHVTLYWYRQTLGQGSEVLTYSQSDAQRDKSGRPSGRFSAERPERSVSTLKIQRTEQGDSAVYLCASSWRRMNEKLFFGSGTQLSVL.

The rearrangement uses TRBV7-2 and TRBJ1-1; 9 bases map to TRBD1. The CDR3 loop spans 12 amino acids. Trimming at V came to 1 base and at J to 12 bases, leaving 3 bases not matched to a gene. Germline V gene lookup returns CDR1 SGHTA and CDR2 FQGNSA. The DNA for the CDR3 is TGTGCCAGCAGCTTAGGGGACAGGGAAACTTTCTTT. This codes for CASSLGDRETFF.

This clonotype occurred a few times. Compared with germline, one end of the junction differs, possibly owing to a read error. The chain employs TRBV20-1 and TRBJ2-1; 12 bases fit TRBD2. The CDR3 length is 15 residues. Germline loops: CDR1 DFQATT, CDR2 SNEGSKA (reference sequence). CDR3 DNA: TGCAGTGCCGACCGACTAGCGGGAGAATCCGATGAGCGGTTCTTC. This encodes CSADRLAGESDERFF.

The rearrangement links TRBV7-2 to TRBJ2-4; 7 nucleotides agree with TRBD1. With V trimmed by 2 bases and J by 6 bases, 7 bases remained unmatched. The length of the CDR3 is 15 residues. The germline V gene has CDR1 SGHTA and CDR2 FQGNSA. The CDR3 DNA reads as TGTGCCAGCAGCTTAAACAGGGGTGTGAGAAACATTCAGTACTTC. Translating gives CASSLNRGVRNIQYF. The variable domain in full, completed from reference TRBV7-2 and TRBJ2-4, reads GAGVSQSPSNKVTEKGKDVELRCDPISGHTALYWYRQSLGQGLEFLIYFQGNSAPDKSGLPSDRFSAERTGGSVSTLTIQRTQQEDSAVYLCASSLNRGVRNIQYFGAGTRLSVL.

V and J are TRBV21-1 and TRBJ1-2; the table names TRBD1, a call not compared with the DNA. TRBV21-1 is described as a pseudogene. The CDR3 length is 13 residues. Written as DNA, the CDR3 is TGTGCCAGCACCGGAGGGGGGTGGGAAGGCTACACCTTC. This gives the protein CASTGGGWEGYTF.

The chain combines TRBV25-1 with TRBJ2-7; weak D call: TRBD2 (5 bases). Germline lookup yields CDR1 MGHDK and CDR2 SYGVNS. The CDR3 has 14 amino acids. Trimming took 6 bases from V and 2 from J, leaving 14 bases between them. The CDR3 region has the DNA TGTGCCAGCAGCGCCCCGGGAAGGGCCTACGAGCAGTACTTC. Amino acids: CASSAPGRAYEQYF.

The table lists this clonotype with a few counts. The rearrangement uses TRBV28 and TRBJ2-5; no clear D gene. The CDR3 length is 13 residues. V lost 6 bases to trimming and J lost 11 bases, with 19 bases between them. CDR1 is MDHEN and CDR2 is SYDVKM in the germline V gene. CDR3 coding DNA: TGTGCCAGCAGCCCCCCAGCGCGACGTGAGCAGTACTTC. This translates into CASSPPARREQYF.

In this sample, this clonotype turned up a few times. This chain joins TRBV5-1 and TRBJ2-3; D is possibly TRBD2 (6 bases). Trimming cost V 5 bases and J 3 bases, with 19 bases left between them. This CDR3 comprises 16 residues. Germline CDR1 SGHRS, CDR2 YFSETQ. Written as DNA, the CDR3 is TGCGCCAGCAGTACCGGGACTCTCTACGAGACAGATACGCAGTATTTT. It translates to CASSTGTLYETDTQYF.

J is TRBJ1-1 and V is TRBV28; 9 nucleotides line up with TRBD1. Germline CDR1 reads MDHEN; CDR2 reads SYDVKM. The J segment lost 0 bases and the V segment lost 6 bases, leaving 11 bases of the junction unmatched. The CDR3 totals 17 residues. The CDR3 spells CASRPNRGRAMNTEAFF. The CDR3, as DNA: TGTGCCAGCAGGCCGAACAGGGGGCGGGCAATGAACACTGAAGCTTTCTTT.